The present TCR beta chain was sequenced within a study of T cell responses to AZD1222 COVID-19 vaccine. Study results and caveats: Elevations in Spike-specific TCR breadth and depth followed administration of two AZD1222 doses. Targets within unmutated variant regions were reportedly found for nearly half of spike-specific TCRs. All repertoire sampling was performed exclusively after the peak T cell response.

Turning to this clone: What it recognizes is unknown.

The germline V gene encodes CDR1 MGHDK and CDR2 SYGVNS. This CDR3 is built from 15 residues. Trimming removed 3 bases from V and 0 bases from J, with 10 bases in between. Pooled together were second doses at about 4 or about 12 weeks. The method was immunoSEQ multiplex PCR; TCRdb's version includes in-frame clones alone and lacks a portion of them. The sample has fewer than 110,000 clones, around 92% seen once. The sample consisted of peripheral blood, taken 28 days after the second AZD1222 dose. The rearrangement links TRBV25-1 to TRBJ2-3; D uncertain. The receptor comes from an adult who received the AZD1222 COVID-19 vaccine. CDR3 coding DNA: TGTGCCAGCAGTGAGAAAACAGTAAGCACAGATACGCAGTATTTT. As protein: CASSEKTVSTDTQYF.